This TCR beta chain is from a study of T cell changes during pregnancy in multiple sclerosis. Profiling relied on immunoSEQ multiplex PCR, and the TCRdb table lists in-frame clones only, not all of them. Here the sample spans 85,000 to 100,000 clones, 85% to 95% being singletons. The sequence was collected from a female donor with multiple sclerosis, enrolled in a pregnancy study. The starting material was peripheral blood, obtained in the first trimester of pregnancy.

The CDR3 loop reads CATSRGDSSYEQYF. DNA for the CDR3: TGTGCCACCAGCAGAGGGGACAGCTCCTACGAGCAGTACTTC. The chain has TRBV15 and TRBJ2-7; 7 positions match TRBD1. Germline V gene data show CDR1 as LNHNV and CDR2 as YYDKDF (reference sequence). The CDR3 sequence is 14 residues long. J was trimmed by 0 bases and V by 1 base; bases with no gene match: 0.